Listed below are T cell receptor beta chains from one sample, sequenced in a study of blood T cell repertoires in COVID-19. Produced via immunoSEQ multiplex PCR; TCRdb's table is partial and in-frame only. This table holds 100,000 to 150,000 clones, 70% to 90% found once. The sequencing sample was made of peripheral blood. Receptors originate from a woman older than 75 with acute or convalescent COVID-19. The CDR3 runs from the conserved cysteine through the conserved F or W. Each record gives: clone size, J gene, D gene, V gene, CDR3 DNA, CDR3 protein. D genes are given only for firm matches. The size of a clone is reported for some rows only, either as once, few or many, or as a class for expanded clones.

>.|TRBJ1-6|TRBD1|TRBV28
TGTGCCAGCCTAGGGGACAGGGGGCGTCTGGGTAATTCACCCCTCCACTTT
CASLGDRGRLGNSPLHF
>.|TRBJ1-6|TRBD1|TRBV18
TGTGCCAGCTCACCCAAGGACAGGTTCTCCTATAATTCACCCCTCCACTTT
CASSPKDRFSYNSPLHF
>.|TRBJ1-4|TRBD1|TRBV18
TGTGCCAGCTCACGTCCGGGACAGGGGCCTAATGAAAAACTGTTTTTT
CASSRPGQGPNEKLFF
>.|TRBJ1-1|TRBD1|TRBV19
TGTGCCAGTAGCCACAAGACAGGGATGAACACTGAAGCTTTCTTT
CASSHKTGMNTEAFF
>few|TRBJ2-5|.|TRBV19
TGTGCCAGCCGTGAGGCGGGAGAGACCCAGTACTTC
CASREAGETQYF
>.|TRBJ2-2|TRBD2|TRBV9
TGTGCCAGCAGCGGTCTAGCGGGAGGTGCCGGGGAGCTGTTTTTT
CASSGLAGGAGELFF
>.|TRBJ1-1|.|TRBV11-2
TGTGCCAGCAGAAACGGACGGGGGTTTTCGCGTGACACTGAAGCTTTCTTT
CASRNGRGFSRDTEAFF
>.|TRBJ1-5|.|TRBV19
TGTGCCAGTAGTATAGACAGGAACAATCAGCCCCAGCATTTT
CASSIDRNNQPQHF
>once|TRBJ1-2|TRBD1|TRBV6-5
TGTGCCAGCAGGAAACAGGGGGCGGACTCTGGCTACACCTTC
CASRKQGADSGYTF
>.|TRBJ1-1|.|TRBV13
TGTGCCAGCAGCTCAAGAGGTGGTGTAAGCACTGAAGCTTTCTTT
CASSSRGGVSTEAFF
>.|TRBJ2-5|TRBD2|TRBV7-2
TGTGCCAGCAGGGGGGGGGTTGAGACCCAGTACTTC
CASRGGVETQYF
>.|TRBJ2-3|TRBD1|TRBV7-9
TGTGCCAGCAGCGAAGGACAGGGTTTTGCAGATACGCAGTATTTT
CASSEGQGFADTQYF
>.|TRBJ2-3|.|TRBV5-1
TGCGCCAGCAGCTTGGGGGACACCTTCACAGATACGCAGTATTTT
CASSLGDTFTDTQYF
>.|TRBJ2-6|.|TRBV11-2
TGTGCCAGCAGCTTAGTAGCTTTTCTCAGGGTCTCTGGGGCCAACGTCCTGACTTTC
CASSLVAFLRVSGANVLTF
>.|TRBJ2-7|.|TRBV6-2/TRBV6-3
TGTGCCAGCAGTTACTCTGGCAGGGTCGAGCAGTACTTC
CASSYSGRVEQYF
>.|TRBJ2-7|TRBD1|TRBV4-2
TGTGCCAGCAGCCAACAGGGACAGGGCTTCGACGAGCAGTACTTC
CASSQQGQGFDEQYF
>.|TRBJ1-6|.|TRBV7-9
TGTGCCAGCAGCTTCAGGGGATATTCACCCCTCCACTTT
CASSFRGYSPLHF
>.|TRBJ2-6|.|TRBV5-1
TGCGCCAGCAGCTTGGGGGCCTCTGGGGCCAACGTCCTGACTTTC
CASSLGASGANVLTF